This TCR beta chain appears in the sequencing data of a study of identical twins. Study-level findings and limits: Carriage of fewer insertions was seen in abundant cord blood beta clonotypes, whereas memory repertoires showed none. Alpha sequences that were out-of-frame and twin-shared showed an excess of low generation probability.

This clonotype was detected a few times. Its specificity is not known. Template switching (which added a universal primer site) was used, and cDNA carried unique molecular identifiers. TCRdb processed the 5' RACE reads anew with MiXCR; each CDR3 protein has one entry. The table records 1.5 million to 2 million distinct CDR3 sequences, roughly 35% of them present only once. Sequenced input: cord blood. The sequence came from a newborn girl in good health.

The CDR3 sequence: CASSPRLVSSYNEQFF. As DNA, the CDR3 is TGTGCCAGCAGCCCCCGGCTAGTGAGCTCCTACAATGAGCAGTTCTTC. The V gene is TRBV7-2, the J gene TRBJ2-1; D gene ambiguous. Germline lookup yields CDR1 SGHTA and CDR2 FQGNSA. Deletions cut 5 bases from V and 0 bases from J, with 14 bases between. The CDR3 totals 16 residues. Looking up the rest from reference TRBV7-2 and TRBJ2-1 gives the full variable domain: GAGVSQSPSNKVTEKGKDVELRCDPISGHTALYWYRQSLGQGLEFLIYFQGNSAPDKSGLPSDRFSAERTGGSVSTLTIQRTQQEDSAVYLCASSPRLVSSYNEQFFGPGTRLTVL.